The next 21 T cell receptor beta chains were all read from a single sample in a study of blood T cell repertoires in COVID-19. Clones were sequenced by immunoSEQ multiplex PCR, and TCRdb holds only the in-frame ones, with some missing. The repertoire includes about 170,000 clones, around four fifths of them detected once, and around 3.6% sits in the top ten. Source material: PBMCs or T cells enriched from blood (not recorded which). These receptors were obtained from a woman aged 45-59 years in a cohort exposed to, infected with or recovered from COVID-19 (not recorded which).

The V call is TRBV28, the J call TRBJ2-1, with no clear D. V lost 6 bases, J lost 6 bases, and 12 bases lay in between. CDR1 and CDR2 (germline): MDHEN, SYDVKM. The CDR3 is 13 residues long. The CDR3 DNA is TGTGCCAGCAGCCCTCCGTTCCGCAATGAGCAGTTCTTC. This sequence encodes CASSPPFRNEQFF. The entire variable domain, with the rest obtained from reference TRBV28 and TRBJ2-1, is as follows: DVKVTQSSRYLVKRTGEKVFLECVQDMDHENMFWYRQDPGLGLRLIYFSYDVKMKEKGDIPEGYSVSREKKERFSLILESASTNQTSMYLCASSPPFRNEQFFGPGTRLTVL.

The chain recombines TRBV25-1 with TRBJ2-1; TRBD2 agrees at 7 bases. With 4 bases clipped from V and 5 bases from J, the junction kept 5 bases outside the gene matches. The CDR3 sequence is 14 residues long. Germline V CDR1 and CDR2: MGHDK, SYGVNS. The DNA of the CDR3 is TGTGCCAGCAGTGTCCTAGCGGACCACAATGAGCAGTTCTTC. It codes for CASSVLADHNEQFF.

The count of this clone is one. V and J are TRBV5-3 and TRBJ1-3, with 7 bases identical to TRBD1. Being an ORF, TRBV5-3 has a function that is uncertain. The trim removed 4 bases at V and 4 bases at J, leaving 8 bases unmatched. This CDR3 has 15 amino acids. CDR3 sequence: CARSLDRVSGNTIYF. CDR3 nucleotides: TGTGCCAGAAGCCTAGACAGGGTGTCCGGAAACACCATATATTTT.

The genes are TRBV28 and TRBJ1-5; 7 bases are a match to TRBD1. CDR3 length: 18 amino acids. Per germline, CDR1 MDHEN and CDR2 SYDVKM. With V trimmed by 5 bases and J by 0 bases, 13 bases remained unmatched. This CDR3 is CASSPAPGTAYSNQPQHF. The DNA for the CDR3 is TGTGCCAGCAGTCCCGCCCCCGGGACAGCTTATAGCAATCAGCCCCAGCATTTT.

J is TRBJ2-7 and V is TRBV5-1, with 14 bases that match TRBD2. The CDR3 length is 17 residues. With V trimmed by 4 bases and J by 0 bases, 6 bases remained unmatched. CDR1 is SGHRS and CDR2 is YFSETQ in the germline V gene. The CDR3 spells CASSRGLAGVGSYEQYF. For the CDR3, the DNA is TGCGCCAGCAGCCGGGGACTAGCGGGAGTCGGCTCCTACGAGCAGTACTTC.

The rearrangement uses TRBV28 and TRBJ2-1; 8 bases align to TRBD2. The CDR3 loop spans 15 amino acids. The V gene's germline CDR1 is MDHEN and CDR2 SYDVKM. Trimming at V came to 2 bases and at J to 4 bases, leaving 4 bases not matched to a gene. The CDR3 spells CASSLPSGPYNEQFF. CDR3 sequence (DNA): TGTGCCAGCAGTTTACCTAGCGGGCCTTACAATGAGCAGTTCTTC.

The chain combines TRBV5-4 with TRBJ1-2; 8 bases line up with TRBD1. Trimming at V came to 4 bases and at J to 3 bases, leaving 8 bases not matched to a gene. The germline V gene encodes CDR1 SGHNT and CDR2 YYREEE (reference sequence). The CDR3 contains 15 residues. Here the CDR3 DNA reads TGTGCCAGCAGCACACGGACAGGGATCTACTATGGCTACACCTTC. Encoded protein: CASSTRTGIYYGYTF.

This clone is a singleton in its sample. The chain is built from TRBV10-3 and TRBJ2-1; 11 bases line up with TRBD2. The CDR3 extends over 16 amino acids. Trimming at V came to 0 bases and at J to 6 bases, leaving 4 bases not matched to a gene. The germline V gene encodes CDR1 ENHRY and CDR2 SYGVKD. The CDR3, as DNA: TGTGCCATCAGTGAGTCGGTAGCGGGGGGGCCCAATGAGCAGTTCTTC. Translation: CAISESVAGGPNEQFF.

The chain employs TRBV28 and TRBJ2-5, with D perhaps matching TRBD1 (6 bases). Germline V gene lookup returns CDR1 MDHEN and CDR2 SYDVKM. This CDR3 is 15 amino acids long. V was trimmed by 4 bases and J by 3 bases, leaving 15 bases between them. Here the CDR3 DNA reads TGTGCCAGCAGTTATTCTGAGGGGACAAAAGAGACCCAGTACTTC. Translated: CASSYSEGTKETQYF. Filled out from reference TRBV28 and TRBJ2-5, the complete variable domain reads DVKVTQSSRYLVKRTGEKVFLECVQDMDHENMFWYRQDPGLGLRLIYFSYDVKMKEKGDIPEGYSVSREKKERFSLILESASTNQTSMYLCASSYSEGTKETQYFGPGTRLLVL.

This sequence joins TRBV14 and TRBJ2-3; TRBD1 is a possible D gene (6 bases). V was pared by 1 base and J by 0 bases, with 8 bases between. Per germline, CDR1 SGHDN and CDR2 FVKESK. CDR3 length equals 15 residues. The CDR3 sequence is CASSQARGSTDTQYF. The CDR3 region has the DNA TGTGCCAGCAGCCAAGCCAGGGGAAGCACAGATACGCAGTATTTT.

Many counts were recorded for this clone. V and J are TRBV19 and TRBJ1-5; no reliable D call. The V and J ends lost 0 bases and 3 bases respectively, with 9 bases between them. The CDR3 length is 15 residues. CDR1 and CDR2 from the germline V gene are LNHDA and SQIVND (reference sequence). CDR3 region: CASSIDGGLNQPQHF. The CDR3 DNA reads as TGTGCCAGTAGTATAGACGGCGGCCTCAATCAGCCCCAGCATTTT. Together with reference TRBV19 and TRBJ1-5, the CDR3 gives the full variable domain: DGGITQSPKYLFRKEGQNVTLSCEQNLNHDAMYWYRQDPGQGLRLIYYSQIVNDFQKGDIAEGYSVSREKKESFPLTVTSAQKNPTAFYLCASSIDGGLNQPQHFGDGTRLSIL.

The chain joins TRBV5-8 to TRBJ2-7; maybe TRBD1 (5 bases). Germline loops: CDR1 SGHTS, CDR2 YDEGEE. V was pared by 5 bases and J by 7 bases, with 13 bases between. The CDR3 spans 12 residues. The CDR3 nucleotides are TGTGCCAGCAGGTTTACAAGGGGTGAGCAGTACTTC. It codes for CASRFTRGEQYF. Combining the CDR3 with reference TRBV5-8 and TRBJ2-7 gives the whole variable domain EAGVTQSPTHLIKTRGQQATLRCSPISGHTSVYWYQQALGLGLQFLLWYDEGEERNRGNFPPRFSGRQFPNYSSELNVNALELEDSALYLCASRFTRGEQYFGPGTRLTVT.

This clone has just a few counts. This chain links TRBV11-2 with TRBJ2-7, with TRBD2 matching over 8 bases. V lost 6 bases to trimming and J lost 4 bases; unmatched junction nucleotides: 8. Germline V gene lookup returns CDR1 SGHAT and CDR2 FQNNGV. The CDR3 covers 14 residues. CDR3 in amino acids: CASSPGTSLYEQYF. The CDR3, as DNA: TGTGCCAGCAGTCCCGGGACTAGTTTATACGAGCAGTACTTC.

The chain couples TRBV28 to TRBJ1-3; maybe TRBD1 (6 bases). This CDR3 contains 16 residues. CDR1 and CDR2 (germline): MDHEN, SYDVKM. V gave up 6 bases and J gave up 0 bases, with 15 bases separating them. The CDR3 region is CASRKQGKASGNTIYF. As DNA, the CDR3 is TGTGCCAGCAGAAAACAGGGAAAAGCCTCTGGAAACACCATATATTTT.

The chain links TRBV28 to TRBJ1-3; weak D call: TRBD1 (6 bases). Trimming pared 6 bases from V and 4 bases from J, leaving 13 bases between. The CDR3 is 14 amino acids. CDR1 is MDHEN and CDR2 is SYDVKM in the germline V gene. As DNA, the CDR3 is TGTGCCAGCAGGCCACAGGGAATAGGAAACACCATATATTTT. This translates into CASRPQGIGNTIYF.

This chain links TRBV10-3 with TRBJ2-3, with a possible D match to TRBD1 (5 bases). Trimming left V 11 bases short and J 4 bases short, with 10 bases between. The CDR3 sequence is 11 residues long. CDR1 and CDR2 (germline): ENHRY, SYGVKD. CDR3 amino acids: CAVTQADTQYF. CDR3 DNA sequence: TGTGCCGTGACACAGGCAGATACGCAGTATTTT.

This sequence joins TRBV14 and TRBJ2-5; D unresolved. V was trimmed by 4 bases and J by 5 bases, leaving 14 bases between them. The CDR3 loop spans 14 amino acids. Germline CDR1 reads SGHDN; CDR2 reads FVKESK. CDR3 bases: TGTGCCAGCAGCCGCATAATCGGGTCCGAGACCCAGTACTTC. It codes for CASSRIIGSETQYF.

The chain combines TRBV6-5 with TRBJ2-7, with unresolved D. Germline lookup yields CDR1 MNHEY and CDR2 SVGAGI. The ends were cut back, 6 bases at V and 7 bases at J, with 13 bases in the middle. The CDR3 consists of 12 residues. CDR3: CASSQGEAEQYF. The CDR3 DNA is TGTGCCAGCAGCCAAGGTGAAGCGGAGCAGTACTTC.

The J gene is TRBJ2-2, the V gene TRBV3-1 (or the pseudogene TRBV3-2); 7 nucleotides agree with TRBD2. CDR1 LGHDT and CDR2 YNNKEL come from the germline V gene (reference sequence). V trimming: 1 base; J trimming: 7 bases; junction bases outside the gene matches: 12. The CDR3 extends over 17 amino acids. CDR3 nucleotides: TGTGCCAGCAGCCAAGTCTCGGCGGGAGTAACAATCGGGGAGCTGTTTTTT. Its translation is CASSQVSAGVTIGELFF.

V and J are TRBV10-3 and TRBJ1-5; D not resolved. Trimming stripped 4 bases from V and 0 bases from J, with 13 bases between. The CDR3 is 16 residues long. Germline V gene lookup returns CDR1 ENHRY and CDR2 SYGVKD. Written as DNA, the CDR3 is TGTGCCATCAGTGGCGGCGGAGGGTATAGCAATCAGCCCCAGCATTTT. Protein: CAISGGGGYSNQPQHF.

The V and J genes are TRBV4-1 and TRBJ2-1; 10 nucleotides agree with TRBD2. This CDR3 is built from 16 residues. The junction had 9 bases not matched to a gene; V was cut back by 4 bases and J by 6 bases. The germline CDR1 and CDR2 sequences are MGHRA and YSYEKL. The DNA of the CDR3 is TGCGCCAGCAGCCCCAGCGGGGGGGCCGAGAGCAATGAGCAGTTCTTC. It specifies CASSPSGGAESNEQFF.